These 11 T cell receptor beta chains were all obtained from the same sample, sequenced in a study of blood T cells in healthy people across ages. Together with a sample-barcoded 5' primer, a J-beta primer mix was included in a second PCR lasting roughly 6 to 12 cycles. TCRdb recomputed calls from the 5' RACE reads with MiXCR, one row per CDR3 protein. The sample has around 990,000 distinct CDR3 sequences, around two fifths seen once; the top ten hold over 10%. Sequenced: blood. These receptors all stem from a man younger than 35 in good health.

This clonotype turned up a few times. The chain recombines TRBV24-1 with TRBJ2-1; TRBD2 matches at 11 bases. Germline CDR1 reads KGHDR; CDR2 reads SFDVKD. The V segment lost 3 bases and the J segment 8 bases; nucleotides outside the gene matches: 8. The CDR3 is 16 residues long. This CDR3 reads CATSDRSSGGRYEQFF. For the CDR3, the DNA is TGTGCCACCAGTGATCGTTCTAGCGGGGGGAGGTATGAGCAGTTCTTC.

This clonotype showed up just a few times. The V call is TRBV7-3, the J call TRBJ2-1; a weak D match, TRBD1 (5 bases). The germline gives CDR1 SGHTA, CDR2 FQGTGA. The CDR3 loop spans 14 amino acids. V was cut by 5 bases and J by 2 bases, with 10 bases left in between. CDR3 loop: CASSPLGAYNEQFF. The CDR3, as DNA: TGTGCCAGCAGCCCCTTAGGGGCCTACAATGAGCAGTTCTTC.

There are a few counts of this clonotype. The chain has TRBV5-1 and TRBJ2-7, with 7 bases aligning to TRBD2. Per the germline V gene, CDR1 is SGHRS and CDR2 is YFSETQ. The V gene end was trimmed by 4 bases and the J gene end by 6 bases; junction bases not matched to a gene: 10. There are 14 residues in the CDR3. The DNA for the CDR3 is TGCGCCAGCAGCAGCGGGACTCCCCAGGGCGAGCAGTACTTC. It is translated as CASSSGTPQGEQYF. Filled out from reference TRBV5-1 and TRBJ2-7, the complete variable domain reads KAGVTQTPRYLIKTRGQQVTLSCSPISGHRSVSWYQQTPGQGLQFLFEYFSETQRNKGNFPGRFSGRQFSNSRSEMNVSTLELGDSALYLCASSSGTPQGEQYFGPGTRLTVT.

The rearrangement uses TRBV12-3 or TRBV12-4 and TRBJ2-2; perhaps D is TRBD1 or TRBD2 (5 bases each). The CDR3 length is 12 residues. V was trimmed by 6 bases and J by 8 bases, leaving 10 bases between them. DNA for the CDR3: TGTGCCAGCAGCTTCAGGGAGGGGGAGCTGTTTTTT. Protein product: CASSFREGELFF.

This clonotype showed up just a few times. The V gene is TRBV20-1, the J gene TRBJ2-3; 7 positions agree with TRBD2. The CDR3 runs to 15 residues. Unmatched junction bases numbered 5, after V lost 0 bases and J lost 2 bases. Germline assignment: CDR1 DFQATT and CDR2 SNEGSKA (reference sequence). CDR3 region: CSARDLRLATDTQYF. The DNA of the CDR3 is TGCAGTGCTAGAGATCTTAGACTAGCCACAGATACGCAGTATTTT.

V gene TRBV27 combines with J gene TRBJ2-3; D remains unclear. V was pared by 5 bases and J by 1 base, with 7 bases between. Germline loops: CDR1 MNHEY, CDR2 SMNVEV (reference sequence). The CDR3 consists of 13 residues. DNA of the CDR3: TGTGCCAGCAGTGATCTCGGCACAGATACGCAGTATTTT. Its translation: CASSDLGTDTQYF.

The chain couples TRBV4-3 to TRBJ2-2, with a weak D call TRBD1 (5 bases). The CDR3 has 14 amino acids. Germline V CDR1 and CDR2: LGHNA, YSLEER. Trimming took off 7 bases at V and 4 bases at J, with 13 bases between the two ends. The CDR3 nucleotides are TGCGCCAGCACCCAGGGTCCTCTCACCGGGGAGCTGTTTTTT. It translates to CASTQGPLTGELFF.

The chain employs TRBV12-3 or TRBV12-4 and TRBJ2-3; 7 nucleotides agree with TRBD1. The CDR3 consists of 16 residues. Trimming at V came to 2 bases and at J to 3 bases, leaving 8 bases not matched to a gene. CDR3 residues: CASSLLPGGRTDTQYF. DNA for the CDR3: TGTGCCAGCAGTTTACTTCCAGGGGGTAGAACAGATACGCAGTATTTT.

The rearrangement joins TRBV4-1 to TRBJ2-1; no definite D call. The closer fit of TRBJ2-7 to the DNA end suggests the J call may be wrong. The CDR3 runs 13 residues. From germline, CDR1 is MGHRA and CDR2 YSYEKL. CDR3 sequence (DNA): TGCGCCAGCAGCCAAGATATGGGTTACGAGCAGTACTTC. Translation: CASSQDMGYEQYF.

About this clonotype itself: This could be a read error, since a much larger clone is one nucleotide away. The chain employs TRBV2 and TRBJ2-7; D might be TRBD1 (6 bases). Germline CDR1 is SNHLY and CDR2 is FYNNEI. The CDR3 has 11 amino acids. V lost 6 bases to trimming and J lost 5 bases, with 8 bases between them. The CDR3 DNA reads as TGTGCCAGCAGGGACAGCCACGAGCAGTACTTC. It is translated as CASRDSHEQYF.

The gene calls are TRBV7-2 and TRBJ2-7; D is perhaps TRBD2 (6 bases). The CDR3 spans 18 residues. Trimming cost V 4 bases and J 0 bases, with 22 bases left between them. Germline V gives CDR1 SGHTA, CDR2 FQGNSA. CDR3 sequence reads: CASSSRLAGRDYSYEQYF. In DNA, the CDR3 is TGTGCCAGCAGCTCCAGGCTGGCAGGGCGGGATTACTCCTACGAGCAGTACTTC.